This T cell receptor (beta chain) stems from a study of early T cells in non-severe SARS-CoV-2 infection. Study summary: Chains were not paired, and sequencing was done on bulk RNA from unsorted whole blood.

Unique molecular identifiers tagged individual cDNA molecules. TCRdb recomputed calls from the 5' RACE reads with MiXCR, one row per CDR3 protein. The profile shows some 39,000 distinct CDR3 sequences, almost 7.5% of them singletons. V lost 3 bases and J lost 5, with 11 bases in between. CDR1 is DFQATT, CDR2 SNEGSKA, per germline (reference sequence). The CDR3 consists of 13 residues. The source is an adult who was a healthcare worker with PCR-confirmed SARS-CoV-2 infection or an uninfected control (not recorded which). This rearrangement joins TRBV20-1 to TRBJ1-5; D gene uncertain. The specimen was whole blood. The CDR3 nucleotides are TGCAGTGCTAGCCTCCCCGCCGATCAGCCCCAGCATTTT. It translates to CSASLPADQPQHF.